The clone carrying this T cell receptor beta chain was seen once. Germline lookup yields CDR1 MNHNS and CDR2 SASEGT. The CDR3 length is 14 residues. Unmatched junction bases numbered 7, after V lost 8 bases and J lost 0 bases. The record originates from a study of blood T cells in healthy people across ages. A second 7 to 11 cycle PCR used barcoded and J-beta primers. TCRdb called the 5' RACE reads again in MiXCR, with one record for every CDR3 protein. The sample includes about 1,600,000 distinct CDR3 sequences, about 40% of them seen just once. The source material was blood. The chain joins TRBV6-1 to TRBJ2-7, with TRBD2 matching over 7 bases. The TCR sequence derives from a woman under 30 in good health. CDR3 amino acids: CASEARGNSYEQYF. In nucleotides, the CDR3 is TGTGCCAGCGAGGCGCGGGGGAACTCCTACGAGCAGTACTTC.